The rows below give T cell receptor beta chains drawn from one sample of a study of monozygotic twins with inflammatory bowel disease. From its re-call of the 5' RACE reads, TCRdb lists each CDR3 protein once, without DNA. This table lists around 100,000 distinct CDR3 sequences. Material for sequencing was blood. These receptor sequences come from a human donor with ulcerative colitis or Crohn's disease, or a healthy co-twin of an affected twin (not recorded which). The CDR3 runs from the conserved cysteine through the conserved F or W.

>TRBV12-3/TRBV12-4|TRBJ1-2
CASGEYGGQVRGYTF
>TRBV12-3/TRBV12-4|TRBJ1-5
CASSSGQGTNQPQHF
>TRBV4-1|TRBJ2-7
CASSQDWPGSSYEQYF
>TRBV20-1|TRBJ2-7
CSASPAGSYEQYF
>TRBV3-1|TRBJ2-2
CASSQVVGELFF
>TRBV7-6|TRBJ2-2
CASSSQQSGQGALAGELFF
>TRBV27|TRBJ2-7
CASKIFSSVVSYEQYF
>TRBV5-6|TRBJ2-1
CASSLQTLSSYNEQFF
>TRBV10-3|TRBJ2-5
CAISEDGRRRETQYF
>TRBV4-2|TRBJ1-2
CASSQEGTAYYGYTF
>TRBV6-1|TRBJ2-2
CASRLQRGSNTGELFF
>TRBV11-2|TRBJ2-4
CASSLTDAKNIQYF
>TRBV6-5|TRBJ2-2
CASSYGRGDPGELFF
>TRBV10-3|TRBJ2-7
CAISDTRGKASYEQYF
>TRBV5-1|TRBJ2-3
CASSFAAPTDTQYF
>TRBV6-1|TRBJ2-3
CASSGGQVQVDTQYF
>TRBV6-1|TRBJ1-1
CASRTDSVRNTEAFF
>TRBV5-4|TRBJ2-5
CASLASQGGMETQYF
>TRBV19|TRBJ2-1
CASSIRTGGPYNEQFF
>TRBV10-3|TRBJ2-3
CAISGILGGDTQYF
>TRBV7-2|TRBJ2-1
CASSLAAAGNNEQFF
>TRBV20-1|TRBJ2-1
CSASRRSGRGNEQFF
>TRBV7-8|TRBJ1-6
CASSVPGQGPPLHF
>TRBV6-1|TRBJ1-5
CASSSTGGPNQPQHF
>TRBV27|TRBJ1-5
CASSYIPGLNQPQHF
>TRBV18|TRBJ2-4
CASSAISGRQNIQYF
>TRBV12-3/TRBV12-4|TRBJ2-5
CASNQLASGGQETQYF
>TRBV5-1|TRBJ2-2
CASSRVGAGVNTGELFF
>TRBV12-3/TRBV12-4|TRBJ2-1
CASSPPPPLANSYNEQFF
>TRBV6-1|TRBJ2-3
CASRGVAGVPDTQYF
>TRBV7-3|TRBJ2-3
CASSLRSSGERTDTQYF
>TRBV7-9|TRBJ2-7
CASSSDGASPYEQYF
>TRBV30|TRBJ2-6
CAWTPRRSGANVLTF
>TRBV25-1|TRBJ2-1
CASSEAGRVSYNEQFF
>TRBV11-3|TRBJ2-1
CASSPRTVSYNEQFF
>TRBV18|TRBJ2-7
CASSPPRPGTKVVEQYF
>TRBV7-8|TRBJ2-6
CASLDRGWAGANVLTF
>TRBV9|TRBJ2-1
CASSPRTSGAHNEQFF
>TRBV20-1|TRBJ1-2
CSANPGQGANYGYTF
>TRBV20-1|TRBJ1-5
CSARRVGQGGNQPQHF